The source of this T cell receptor beta chain is a study of vaccination and CD4 T cells after COVID-19. About the study: Convalescent persons amounted to six males plus four females, two of whom were Hispanic. Median time from COVID diagnosis to post-COVID sampling was about 14 weeks (35 to 161).

Sequencing of the DNA from cultured CD4+ T cells was carried out with the Oncomine TCR Beta short-read assay. From CD4+ T cells that had been cultured, genomic DNA was extracted. TCRdb re-derived calls from the PCR reads in MiXCR, one entry per CDR3 protein. The sample includes more than 9,000 distinct CDR3 sequences, about 60% seen only once; the top ten take 23%. The treatment denotes: roughly 10-day PBMC culture with coronavirus spike peptide pools or control peptides (ViraFEST assay). In the ViraFEST assay, peptide-pool expansion preceded TCR sequencing of expanded clonotypes. This clonotype was seen more than once but under ten times. The antigen remains undetermined. The sequencing sample was made of CD4+ T cells from blood, cultured in vitro. The clonotype was recovered from a human donor who had recovered from COVID-19.

The CDR3 DNA follows: TGTGCCAGCAGTACCGGGACAGGTACGGGCACTGAAGCTTTCTTT. Residues: CASSTGTGTGTEAFF. The chain is built from TRBV27 and TRBJ1-1; TRBD1 matches at 8 bases. V was pared by 5 bases and J by 4 bases, with 9 bases of the junction left unmatched. The germline V gene encodes CDR1 MNHEY and CDR2 SMNVEV (reference sequence). This CDR3 has 15 amino acids.